This T cell receptor (beta chain) derives from a study of T cell changes during pregnancy in multiple sclerosis. Unmatched junction bases numbered 8, after V lost 7 bases and J lost 7 bases. The CDR3 sequence is 14 residues long. Germline V gene data show CDR1 as SGHAT and CDR2 as FQNNGV. Sequenced by immunoSEQ multiplex PCR; TCRdb stores in-frame clones only, minus some. Counted here are tens of thousands of clones, around nine tenths occurring once; the ten biggest clones make up more than 0.45%. This material consisted of CD4+ T cells from peripheral blood mononuclear cells, taken in the second trimester of pregnancy. The receptor's source is a female donor with multiple sclerosis, enrolled in a pregnancy study. This rearrangement joins TRBV11-2 to TRBJ2-1, with TRBD2 identical over 9 bases. The CDR3 bases are TGTGCCAGCAAGTTTCCAGCGGGAGGAAATGAGCAGTTCTTC. It codes for CASKFPAGGNEQFF.